The rows below give T cell receptor beta chains drawn from one sample of a study of blood T cell repertoires in COVID-19. The data were produced by immunoSEQ multiplex PCR, yet TCRdb's version contains in-frame clones alone and is incomplete. In the table there are 150,000 to 200,000 clones, 70% to 90% of which are singletons. The source material was peripheral blood. Source of these receptors: a man between 60 and 75 years old with active or convalescent COVID-19. Each CDR3 is given without its conserved first and last residue. The order of the fields is V gene, J gene, CDR3 protein.

TRBV29-1,TRBJ1-1,SVAYDRGAF
TRBV4-2,TRBJ2-3,ASSQGLAGGYTQY
TRBV7-9,TRBJ1-2,ASSLDRGQDGYT
TRBV7-3,TRBJ2-7,ASSLDRGRAYEQY
TRBV6-6,TRBJ1-1,ASSRIRTGSLNTEAF
TRBV18,TRBJ1-1,ASSPTRWNTEAF
TRBV11-2,TRBJ2-5,ASSSREGQGPAETQY
TRBV6-5,TRBJ2-5,ASSPRVLETQY
TRBV6-5,TRBJ2-3,ASSSVADTQY
TRBV29-1,TRBJ1-1,SVQPARTEAF
TRBV6-2/TRBV6-3,TRBJ2-4,ASSPVRYQTKNIQY
TRBV6-1,TRBJ2-3,ASSDLGHITDTQY
TRBV7-9,TRBJ1-4,ASSLDGVRGEKLF
TRBV5-1,TRBJ1-4,ASSITPTNEKLF
TRBV9,TRBJ2-2,ASSVVVAANTGELF
TRBV6-6,TRBJ2-3,ASSSNPSGGRDTQY
TRBV6-5,TRBJ1-1,ASRTGHTEAF
TRBV5-1,TRBJ2-1,ASSLGTSDYNEQF
TRBV7-2,TRBJ2-5,ASSLRAGGLETQY
TRBV6-5,TRBJ1-2,ASSYFGGVGYT
TRBV7-7,TRBJ2-1,ASSSSLNGNEQF
TRBV30,TRBJ1-2,AWSVQGGYT
TRBV7-9,TRBJ1-1,ASSLIFQGSAF
TRBV7-9,TRBJ2-2,ASSDDRGRNTGELF
TRBV24-1,TRBJ2-3,ATSDLTGSSTDTQY
TRBV5-4,TRBJ2-5,ASSFSAGGAGGSETQY
TRBV5-5,TRBJ2-3,ASSLTSRSDTQY
TRBV15,TRBJ1-2,ATSRDPTMGYT
TRBV11-2,TRBJ1-1,ASSLSGNLGTEAF
TRBV2,TRBJ2-7,ASSVIQGSYEQY
TRBV4-1,TRBJ1-5,ASSLERGQGARINQPQH
TRBV25-1,TRBJ2-1,ASSPGPGYNEQF
TRBV5-5,TRBJ1-6,ASSLDWRGGIPPLH
TRBV7-9,TRBJ2-7,ASSQTGNTYEQY
TRBV11-2,TRBJ2-1,ASSALGNPFNEQF
TRBV6-5,TRBJ1-4,ASAPTATNEKLF
TRBV6-5,TRBJ1-1,ASRKQTGNTEAF